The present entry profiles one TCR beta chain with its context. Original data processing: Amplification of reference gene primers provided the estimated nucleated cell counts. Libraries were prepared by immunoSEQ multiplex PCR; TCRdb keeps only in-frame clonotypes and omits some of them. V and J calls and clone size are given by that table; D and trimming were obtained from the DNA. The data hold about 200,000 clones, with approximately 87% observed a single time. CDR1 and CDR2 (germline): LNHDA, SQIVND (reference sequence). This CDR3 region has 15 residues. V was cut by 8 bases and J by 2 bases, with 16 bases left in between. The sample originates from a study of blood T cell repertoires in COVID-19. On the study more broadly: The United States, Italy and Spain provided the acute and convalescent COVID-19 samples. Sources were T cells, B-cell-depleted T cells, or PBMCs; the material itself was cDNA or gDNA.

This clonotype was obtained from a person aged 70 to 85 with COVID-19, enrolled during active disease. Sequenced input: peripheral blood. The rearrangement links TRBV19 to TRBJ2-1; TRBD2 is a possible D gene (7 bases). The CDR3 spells CASAWGGAAYNEQFF. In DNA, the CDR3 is TGTGCCAGTGCCTGGGGGGGGGCAGCCTACAATGAGCAGTTCTTC.